What follows are 18 T cell receptor beta chains derived from one specimen sequenced in a study of T cells in Graves' hyperthyroidism and ophthalmopathy. Amplified TCR beta CDR3 regions derived from RNA transcripts. TCR CDR3 underwent first-round RT-PCR with the HTBI primer set. TCRdb passed the multiplex PCR reads through MiXCR, listing each CDR3 protein once. The sample lists roughly 700,000 distinct CDR3 sequences; about 35% were seen once. Sequences were obtained from blood. The receptors were sampled from a woman aged 40-49 years with Graves' hyperthyroidism.

This clonotype was picked up many times. The V gene is TRBV14, the J gene TRBJ1-1, with D hard to call. V was clipped by 2 bases and J by 3 bases, with 7 bases between them. The CDR3 contains 13 residues. Per germline, CDR1 SGHDN and CDR2 FVKESK. Written as DNA, the CDR3 is TGTGCCAGCAGCCAATTACCCTACACTGAAGCTTTCTTT. Protein sequence: CASSQLPYTEAFF.

This clonotype was observed at least ten times. V is TRBV2 and J is TRBJ1-1; D is perhaps TRBD1 (6 bases). The V and J ends lost 8 bases and 0 bases respectively, with 13 bases between them. Germline CDR1 is SNHLY and CDR2 is FYNNEI. The CDR3 covers 14 residues. CDR3: CASHPGQLNTEAFF. As DNA, the CDR3 is TGTGCCAGCCACCCTGGACAGCTGAACACTGAAGCTTTCTTT.

The chain links TRBV19 to TRBJ1-5; 7 nucleotides align to TRBD1. CDR3 length: 16 residues. Germline-derived CDR1 and CDR2 are LNHDA and SQIVND (reference sequence). V dropped 11 bases and J dropped 5; count of bases not matched to a gene: 18. The CDR3 DNA sequence: TGTGCCTGGAAAGCTTCGCCAGGGGGGAATGATCAGCCCCAGCATTTT. Its translation: CAWKASPGGNDQPQHF.

This sequence joins TRBV10-2 and TRBJ2-7, with a possible D match to TRBD1 (5 bases). The CDR3 contains 13 residues. Germline CDR1 reads WSHSY; CDR2 reads SAAADI. Trimming stripped 6 bases from V and 4 bases from J, with 13 bases between. This chain's CDR3 is CASRARAGYEQYF. The CDR3, as DNA: TGCGCCAGCAGGGCCAGGGCCGGGTACGAGCAGTACTTC.

This clonotype has a handful of counts. One junction end disagrees with the germline gene, perhaps due to a read error. The chain carries TRBV7-2 and TRBJ1-2, with 10 bases matching TRBD1. Per the germline V gene, CDR1 is SGHTA and CDR2 is FQGNSA. The CDR3 consists of 15 residues. CDR3 amino acids: CASSQNGQGGYGYTF. The CDR3 nucleotides are TGCGCCAGCAGCCAAAATGGACAGGGGGGCTATGGCTACACCTTC.

The chain is built from TRBV19 and TRBJ2-5; D is uncertain. The germline V gene has CDR1 LNHDA and CDR2 SQIVND (reference sequence). Trimming removed 5 bases from V and 4 bases from J, with 14 bases in between. This CDR3 comprises 14 residues. The CDR3 reads CASSPPRSVETQYF. The DNA of the CDR3 is TGTGCCAGTAGTCCTCCCCGCTCGGTAGAGACCCAGTACTTC.

CDR3 nucleotides: TGCGCCAGCAGCTTGGGGCCAGCGATGAACACTGAAGCTTTCTTT. Encoded protein: CASSLGPAMNTEAFF. The gene calls are TRBV5-1 and TRBJ1-1; D is ambiguous. Trimming took off 0 bases at V and 0 bases at J, with 9 bases between the two ends. Germline CDR1 is SGHRS and CDR2 is YFSETQ. The CDR3 consists of 15 residues.

The chain couples TRBV13 to TRBJ2-7; D might be TRBD1 or TRBD2, each matching 7 bases. CDR3 size: 16 residues. CDR1 is PRHDT and CDR2 is FYEKMQ in the germline V gene (reference sequence). V gave up 4 bases and J gave up 3 bases, with 19 bases separating them. The CDR3 protein is CASSSRGLAVGYEQYF. CDR3 DNA sequence: TGTGCCAGCAGCTCAAGGGGGCTAGCGGTTGGCTACGAGCAGTACTTC. The variable domain in full, with the rest retrieved from reference TRBV13 and TRBJ2-7, is AAGVIQSPRHLIKEKRETATLKCYPIPRHDTVYWYQQGPGQDPQFLISFYEKMQSDKGSIPDRFSAQQFSDYHSELNMSSLELGDSALYFCASSSRGLAVGYEQYFGPGTRLTVT.

This clonotype showed up many times. This chain uses TRBV25-1 with TRBJ2-7; D uncertain. Trimming took off 5 bases at V and 3 bases at J, with 5 bases between the two ends. Germline V CDR1 and CDR2: MGHDK, SYGVNS. This CDR3 comprises 11 residues. CDR3 region: CASSPFYEQYF. The CDR3, as DNA: TGTGCCAGCAGTCCCTTCTACGAGCAGTACTTC.

The rearrangement joins TRBV12-3 or TRBV12-4 to TRBJ2-5, with TRBD2 matching over 8 bases. The V gene end was trimmed by 7 bases and the J gene end by 5 bases; junction bases not matched to a gene: 15. This CDR3 region has 16 residues. CDR3 sequence reads: CASTPHPGGRRETQYF. The CDR3 DNA reads TGTGCCAGCACTCCCCATCCGGGGGGGCGAAGGGAGACCCAGTACTTC.

The count of this clonotype is one. The J gene is TRBJ1-1, the V gene TRBV7-9; D not resolved. The CDR3 sequence is 13 residues long. The germline V gene has CDR1 SEHNR and CDR2 FQNEAQ (reference sequence). The V and J ends lost 0 bases and 7 bases respectively, with 9 bases between them. The DNA for the CDR3 is TGTGCCAGCAGCTTAGCCGCCTGGGGTGAAGCTTTCTTT. Translating it yields CASSLAAWGEAFF.

V and J are TRBV25-1 and TRBJ1-1; 12 bases are shared with TRBD1. Germline loops: CDR1 MGHDK, CDR2 SYGVNS. The V gene end was trimmed by 4 bases and the J gene end by 2 bases; junction bases not matched to a gene: 2. This CDR3 has 15 residues. The DNA for the CDR3 is TGTGCCAGCAGTGGGGGACAGGGGGCTAACACTGAAGCTTTCTTT. The encoded protein is CASSGGQGANTEAFF.

The chain couples TRBV6-6 to TRBJ1-2; D is perhaps TRBD1 (5 bases). Germline V gene lookup returns CDR1 MNHNY and CDR2 SVGAGI (reference sequence). V was shortened by 2 bases and J by 2 bases, with 12 bases between the two germline ends. The CDR3 totals 15 residues. In DNA, the CDR3 is TGTGCCAGCAGTTACCTCGGCGGGGCCAACTATGGCTACACCTTC. This gives the protein CASSYLGGANYGYTF.

V usage is TRBV5-5 and J usage is TRBJ2-6; possibly TRBD1 for D (6 bases). Germline loops: CDR1 SGHKS, CDR2 YYEKEE (reference sequence). The CDR3 contains 13 residues. The V end lost 3 bases, the J end lost 18 bases, and 19 bases lay between the germline ends. The DNA of the CDR3 is TGTGCCAGCAGCTCCCAGTCTGGGGGCGTAGAGACTTTC. It is translated as CASSSQSGGVETF. The full variable domain, its missing parts supplied by reference TRBV5-5 and TRBJ2-6, is DAGVTQSPTHLIKTRGQQVTLRCSPISGHKSVSWYQQVLGQGPQFIFQYYEKEERGRGNFPDRFSARQFPNYSSELNVNALLLGDSALYLCASSSQSGGVETFGAGSRLTVL.

The chain joins TRBV10-1 to TRBJ1-2; D gene uncertain. Trimming took off 7 bases at V and 4 bases at J, with 22 bases between the two ends. The CDR3 runs 16 residues. CDR1 and CDR2 (germline): WNHNN, SYGVQD (reference sequence). The CDR3 is CASTQKIRTHPYGYTF. CDR3 coding DNA: TGCGCCAGCACTCAGAAGATACGGACTCATCCCTATGGCTACACCTTC.

This clonotype was recorded at least ten times. The chain employs TRBV5-1 and TRBJ1-2; D gene unclear. CDR1 and CDR2 from the germline V gene are SGHRS and YFSETQ. V gave up 3 bases and J gave up 0 bases, with 12 bases separating them. This CDR3 region has 15 residues. The CDR3 DNA follows: TGCGCCAGCAGCTCTCTGGACGTAGCTAACTATGGCTACACCTTC. Translation gives CASSSLDVANYGYTF.

The sample holds one count of this clonotype. The V gene is TRBV12-3 or TRBV12-4, the J gene TRBJ1-1; maybe TRBD1 (5 bases). The V gene lost 8 bases and the J gene lost 3 bases, with 19 bases spanning the gap. The CDR3 consists of 15 residues. In DNA, the CDR3 is TGTGCCAGCTCCCCCCAGGTAGGGACCGACACTGAAGCTTTCTTT. Translation gives CASSPQVGTDTEAFF.

This clonotype was counted at least ten times. This chain joins TRBV5-1 and TRBJ2-7, with 8 nucleotides matching TRBD1. The V gene's germline CDR1 is SGHRS and CDR2 YFSETQ. This CDR3 region has 12 residues. Trimming took 3 bases from V and 4 from J; bases not matched to a gene: 0. CDR3 bases: TGCGCCAGCAGCTGGACAGGGTACGAGCAGTACTTC. This encodes CASSWTGYEQYF.